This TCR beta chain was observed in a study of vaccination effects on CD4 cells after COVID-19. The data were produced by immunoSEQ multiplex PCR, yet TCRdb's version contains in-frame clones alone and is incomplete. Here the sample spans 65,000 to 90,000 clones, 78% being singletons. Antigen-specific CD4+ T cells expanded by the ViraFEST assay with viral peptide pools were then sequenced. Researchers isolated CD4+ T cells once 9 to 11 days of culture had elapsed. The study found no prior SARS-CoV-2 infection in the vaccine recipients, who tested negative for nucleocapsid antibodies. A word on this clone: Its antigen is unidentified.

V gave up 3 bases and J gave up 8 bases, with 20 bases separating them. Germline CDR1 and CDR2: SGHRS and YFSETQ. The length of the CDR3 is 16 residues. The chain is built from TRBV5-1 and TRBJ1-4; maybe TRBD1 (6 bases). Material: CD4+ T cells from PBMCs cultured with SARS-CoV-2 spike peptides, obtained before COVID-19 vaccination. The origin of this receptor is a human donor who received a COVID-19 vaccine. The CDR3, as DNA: TGCGCCAGCAGCTCGAATACAGGGACGGGCGGAGAAAAACTGTTTTTT. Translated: CASSSNTGTGGEKLFF.